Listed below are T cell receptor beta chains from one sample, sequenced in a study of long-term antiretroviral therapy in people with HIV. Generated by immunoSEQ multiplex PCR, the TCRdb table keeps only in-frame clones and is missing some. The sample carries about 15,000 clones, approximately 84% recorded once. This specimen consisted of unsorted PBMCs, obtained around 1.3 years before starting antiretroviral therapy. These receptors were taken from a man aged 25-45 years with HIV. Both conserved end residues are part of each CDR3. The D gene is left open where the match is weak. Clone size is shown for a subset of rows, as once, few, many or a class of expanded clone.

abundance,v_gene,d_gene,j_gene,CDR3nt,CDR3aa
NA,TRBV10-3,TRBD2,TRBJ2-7,TGTGCCATCAGTGAGGGACTAGCGGGGTCCCCAGGTGACAACGAGCAGTACTTC,CAISEGLAGSPGDNEQYF
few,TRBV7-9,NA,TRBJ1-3,TGCGCCAGCAGCCCCGGACAGACTGGAAACACCATATATTTT,CASSPGQTGNTIYF
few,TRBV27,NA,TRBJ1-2,TGTGCCAGCAGCCAAACGATAAGCTATGGCTACACCTTC,CASSQTISYGYTF
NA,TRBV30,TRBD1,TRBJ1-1,TGTGCCCGGAGCGCCGACAGGGGAAGGAGTGAAGCTTTCTTT,CARSADRGRSEAFF
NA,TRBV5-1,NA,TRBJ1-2,TGCGCCAGCAGCCCCGGACAGATAGACTATGGCTACACCTTC,CASSPGQIDYGYTF
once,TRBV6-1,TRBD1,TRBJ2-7,TGTGCCAGCACCGAAAGGACAGGGGTGGGTTACGAGCAGTACTTC,CASTERTGVGYEQYF
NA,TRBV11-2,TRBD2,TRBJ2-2,TGTGCCAGCAGCTTTACTAGCGGAGCGAGGACCGGGGAGCTGTTTTTT,CASSFTSGARTGELFF
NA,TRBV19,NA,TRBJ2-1,TGTGCCAGTAACGGGGATGGGGGATTCTACAATGAGCAGTTCTTC,CASNGDGGFYNEQFF
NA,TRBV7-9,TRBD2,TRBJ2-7,TGTGCCAGCAGCCCACAGGGACTAGCGGCCTACGAGCAGTACTTC,CASSPQGLAAYEQYF
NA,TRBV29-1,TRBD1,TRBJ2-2,TGCAGCGTTGGGGGTCCAGGGGGCCTGAACACCGGGGAGCTGTTTTTT,CSVGGPGGLNTGELFF
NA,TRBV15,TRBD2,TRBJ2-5,TGTGCCACCAGCAGAGGACTAGCGGGGACCTACCAAGAGACCCAGTACTTC,CATSRGLAGTYQETQYF
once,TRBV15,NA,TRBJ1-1,TGTGCCACCAGCAGAGACAGGTCCACTGAAGCTTTCTTT,CATSRDRSTEAFF
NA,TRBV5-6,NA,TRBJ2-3,TGTGCCAGCAGCCCGGAGGGGGTCGGCCGCACAGATACGCAGTATTTT,CASSPEGVGRTDTQYF
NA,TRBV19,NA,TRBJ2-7,TGTGCCAGTAGTTCGTCCGGGACCGCGACCTACGAGCAGTACTTC,CASSSSGTATYEQYF
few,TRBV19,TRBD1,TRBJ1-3,TGTGCCAGTGGACAGGGGGCGTCCGGAAACACCATATATTTT,CASGQGASGNTIYF
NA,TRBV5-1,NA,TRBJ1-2,TGCGCCAGCACTTCTTCCGGGGGGACGGATGGCTACACCTTC,CASTSSGGTDGYTF